This T cell receptor (beta chain) was sequenced in a study of identical twins. TCRdb fed the 5' RACE reads into MiXCR, producing one record per CDR3 protein. The sample lists roughly 500,000 distinct CDR3 sequences; about 20% were seen once. The germline V and J ends were trimmed by 4 bases and 0 bases, with 8 bases remaining between them. The CDR3 is made up of 13 amino acids. The germline V gene has CDR1 SGHDT and CDR2 YYEEEE. These sequences were also reported in another study, on T cells expressing NK-cell markers.

The V gene is TRBV5-6, the J gene TRBJ2-7; D gene uncertain. The sequenced sample was CD4+ T cells sorted from blood. The TCR originated in a woman aged 18-29 years in good health. The CDR3 sequence is CASSRRYSYEQYF. The CDR3 DNA reads TGTGCCAGCAGCCGTAGATACTCCTACGAGCAGTACTTC.